The 8 T cell receptor beta chains below all came from one sample that was sequenced in a study of blood T cell repertoires in COVID-19. Profiled with immunoSEQ multiplex PCR; TCRdb holds only in-frame clones, not every one. Of 110,000 to 150,000 clones in the sample, 76% were seen once. Material: peripheral blood. The origin of the receptors is a man in his sixties with acute or convalescent COVID-19.

The chain combines TRBV27 with TRBJ2-7, with D possibly matching TRBD1 (6 bases). The CDR3 is 13 amino acids. Germline CDR1 MNHEY, CDR2 SMNVEV (reference sequence). V was pared by 6 bases and J by 1 base, with 10 bases between. Written as DNA, the CDR3 is TGTGCCAGCAGCCTGCAGGGGTCCTACGAGCAGTACTTC. It encodes CASSLQGSYEQYF.

The chain combines TRBV7-2 with TRBJ2-5; TRBD2 is a possible D gene (5 bases). Germline values: CDR1 SGHTA, CDR2 FQGNSA. V was clipped by 5 bases and J by 7 bases, with 11 bases between them. The CDR3 consists of 12 residues. The CDR3 loop reads CASSLQGGTQYF. The CDR3, as DNA: TGTGCCAGCAGCCTCCAAGGAGGGACCCAGTACTTC.

This chain links TRBV15 with TRBJ2-7; perhaps TRBD2 as D (6 bases). CDR3 length equals 14 residues. Germline lookup yields CDR1 LNHNV and CDR2 YYDKDF (reference sequence). The V and J ends lost 4 bases and 2 bases respectively, with 12 bases between them. This CDR3 is CATSMREDPYEQYF. The CDR3 region has the DNA TGTGCCACCAGCATGAGGGAGGATCCCTACGAGCAGTACTTC. Supplemented by reference TRBV15 and TRBJ2-7, the full variable domain reads DAMVIQNPRYQVTQFGKPVTLSCSQTLNHNVMYWYQQKSSQAPKLLFHYYDKDFNNEADTPDNFQSRRPNTSFCFLDIRSPGLGDTAMYLCATSMREDPYEQYFGPGTRLTVT.

The CDR3 nucleotides read TGTGCCAGCAGCTTATCCAGATCCCTCAATCAGCCCCAGCATTTT. This sequence encodes CASSLSRSLNQPQHF. This chain joins TRBV7-8 and TRBJ1-5; D is uncertain. Germline CDR1 reads SGHVS; CDR2 reads FQNEAQ. Trimming stripped 2 bases from V and 3 bases from J, with 11 bases between. This CDR3 is 15 amino acids long.

This chain uses TRBV10-2 with TRBJ2-3; D is perhaps TRBD1 (6 bases). Germline V gene lookup returns CDR1 WSHSY and CDR2 SAAADI. Trimming shortened V by 5 bases and J by 2 bases, and 11 bases separated the two germline ends. The length of the CDR3 is 14 residues. The CDR3: CASSRDIDTDTQYF. CDR3 sequence (DNA): TGCGCCAGCAGTCGGGACATTGACACAGATACGCAGTATTTT.

The chain carries TRBV5-1 and TRBJ2-1, with 14 nucleotides matching TRBD2. Germline values: CDR1 SGHRS, CDR2 YFSETQ. This CDR3 has 17 amino acids. V lost 0 bases, J lost 8 bases, and 7 bases stayed unmatched. CDR3 bases: TGCGCCAGCAGCTTGGCCGGGACTAGCGGGAGTGGGGATGAGCAGTTCTTC. It translates to CASSLAGTSGSGDEQFF.

Written as DNA, the CDR3 is TGTGCCAGCAGTTATGGGACTAGCGGGAGCAATGAGCAGTTCTTC. Translation: CASSYGTSGSNEQFF. The chain is built from TRBV9 and TRBJ2-1; 14 bases align to TRBD2. This CDR3 comprises 15 residues. The V gene's germline CDR1 is SGDLS and CDR2 YYNGEE. J lost 6 bases, V lost 5 bases, and 4 bases had no gene match.

This chain connects TRBV24-1 to TRBJ2-5, with TRBD1 matching 8 bases. Germline-derived CDR1 and CDR2 are KGHDR and SFDVKD. V shed 4 bases and J 0 bases; nucleotides not matched to a gene: 3. The CDR3 length is 15 residues. The CDR3: CATSESGGDQETQYF. The CDR3 DNA sequence: TGTGCCACCAGTGAATCAGGGGGCGACCAAGAGACCCAGTACTTC.